Sequencing of this T cell receptor beta chain was carried out in a study of patients and donors after allogeneic stem cell transplantation (dated by TCRdb to 2018 to 2020). The library relied on RT-PCR. Sequencing instrument: NextSeq 550. The public reads were run again by TCRdb, first through fastp at Q25 and then through MiXCR, and only productive beta chains were kept. Entries that share a CDR3 protein sequence are merged under the most common genes and DNA. The sample profile shows about 960,000 distinct CDR3 sequences; about 20% of them were found once. The ten largest clones capture around 5.5% of the sample. CDR1 SGHTA and CDR2 FQGTGA were looked up in the germline V gene. V is trimmed back by 5 bases and J by 2 bases, and the junction contains 18 bases that no gene match accounts for. From the cysteine through the phenylalanine, the CDR3 covers 19 amino acids. CDR3 DNA only is kept here, 57 bases in frame from base 1.

As concerns this clonotype: Its antigen is not yet known. Base quality data are lacking; no much larger clone is found one base away.

The sequencing input was blood, either unsorted or a sorted T cell fraction (not recorded which). This sequence originates from a human donor who was either an allogeneic HSCT recipient or a stem cell or donor lymphocyte infusion donor (not recorded which). It is not recorded whose cells these are; they may come from a transplant donor. The sequence links TRBV7-3 to TRBJ2-3; 8 central nucleotides agree with TRBD2. The DNA sequence is TGTGCCAGCAGCCGAACCGGGAGGGCAGCCCGAATTCACACAGATACGCAGTATTTT. It codes for CASSRTGRAARIHTDTQYF.